This record concerns one TCR beta chain sequence. The antigen is undetermined. This record comes from a study of T cell responses to AZD1222 COVID-19 vaccine. Sequenced by immunoSEQ multiplex PCR; TCRdb stores in-frame clones only, minus some. The sample has roughly 140,000 clones, around 92% seen once; the top ten hold around 10%. Study results and caveats: Without day 14 samples, only post-peak T cell repertoires were studied. The number of AZD1222 recipients seropositive at baseline was only five or six. Targeting of unmutated variant regions was reportedly seen in nearly half of spike-specific TCRs. Two doses of AZD1222 preceded a rise in Spike-specific TCR breadth and depth.

Specimen: peripheral blood, collected after recovery from COVID-19. The receptor was derived from an adult who had recovered from COVID-19.

CDR3 protein: CASSMSAGGYNEQFF. DNA for the CDR3: TGTGCCAGTAGTATGTCAGCGGGAGGTTACAATGAGCAGTTCTTC. J is TRBJ2-1 and V is TRBV19, with 9 positions matching TRBD2. Losses at the gene ends were 3 bases for V and 4 bases for J; bases not matched to a gene: 4. The germline gives CDR1 LNHDA, CDR2 SQIVND (reference sequence). The CDR3 has 15 amino acids.